The clone carrying this T cell receptor beta chain was found many times. Its antigen is unidentified. Diagnosis of hyperthyroidism was new in patients aged 18 to 65, and its duration was under 2 months. Blood was obtained at the first hyperthyroidism diagnosis, which preceded any ophthalmopathy symptoms. These data originate in a study of T cells in Graves' hyperthyroidism and ophthalmopathy. At the level of the study: Once the initial diagnosis was made, peripheral blood was obtained before any treatment.

Study observations and caveats: Blood also contained most expanded thyroid clonotypes above 0.001.

This CDR3 comprises 16 residues. CDR1 and CDR2 (germline): SGHVS, FQNEAQ. V was cut by 5 bases and J by 2 bases, with 18 bases left in between. RNA transcripts yielded amplified TCR beta CDR3 regions. A set of HTBI primers served as the primers for a first-round RT-PCR of the TCR CDR3. TCRdb independently ran MiXCR on the multiplex PCR reads; one entry per CDR3 protein. Here the sample spans about 160,000 distinct CDR3 sequences, about 9% being singletons. The chain couples TRBV7-8 to TRBJ1-1, with a weak D call TRBD1 (5 bases). This receptor was obtained from a woman between 18 and 29 years old with Graves' hyperthyroidism that later progressed to Graves' ophthalmopathy. The sample taken for sequencing was blood. As DNA, the CDR3 is TGTGCCAGCAGCCCGGGGACCGATTCCGCTAACACTGAAGCTTTCTTT. Translation gives CASSPGTDSANTEAFF.